Only a few counts were recorded for the clone carrying this TCR beta chain. Its specificity is not known. The PCR used 60 Vbeta and 13 Jbeta primers. Assay: immunoSEQ multiplex PCR; the TCRdb copy retains only in-frame clones and omits some. Of some 160,000 clones listed, around 73% were seen once; the top ten hold approximately 5.6%. The data were obtained in a study of cytomegalovirus exposure and HLA in healthy donors. Broader study findings: A later analysis reportedly found that, within productive TCRs, an Asian-associated ancestry cluster had fewer N-insertions than the mean observed across the roughly 700 donors. Across donors, sequencing depth was assumed by presence/absence analyses to be roughly uniform. Among the CMV-associated chains, three were confirmed in vitro as specific for CMV antigens. Certain indistinguishable V segments, among them TRBV6-2 and TRBV6-3, were excluded.

This CDR3 comprises 14 residues. Germline V lookup: CDR1 SGHRS, CDR2 YFSETQ. Germline trimming cut 4 bases from V and 1 base from J; bases unmatched to any gene: 4. Input material: PBMCs. The clonotype was recovered from a woman between 18 and 30 years old in good health and CMV-seropositive. This chain connects TRBV5-1 to TRBJ1-1, with 7 bases that match TRBD1. The CDR3 protein is CASSPGTENTEAFF. The CDR3 nucleotides are TGCGCCAGCAGCCCAGGGACAGAGAACACTGAAGCTTTCTTT. Using reference TRBV5-1 and TRBJ1-1 for the parts outside the CDR3, the full variable domain is KAGVTQTPRYLIKTRGQQVTLSCSPISGHRSVSWYQQTPGQGLQFLFEYFSETQRNKGNFPGRFSGRQFSNSRSEMNVSTLELGDSALYLCASSPGTENTEAFFGQGTRLTVV.